A selection of T cell receptor beta chains follows, all from one sample in a study of blood T cell repertoires in COVID-19. The data were produced by immunoSEQ multiplex PCR, yet TCRdb's version contains in-frame clones alone and is incomplete. The sample has around 200,000 clones; about four fifths are singletons. The material sequenced was peripheral blood. The receptors originated from a man between 45 and 60 years old with active or convalescent COVID-19. The CDR3 runs from the conserved cysteine through the conserved F or W.

TRBV3-1/TRBV3-2	TRBJ1-2	CASSQGTGANYGYTF
TRBV29-1	TRBJ1-2	CSVRGGGYGYTF
TRBV6-2/TRBV6-3	TRBJ2-5	CASSYEGGWETQYF
TRBV9	TRBJ1-5	CASSVGDSARQPQHF
TRBV6-1	TRBJ1-5	CASSDYSDQPQHF
TRBV30	TRBJ1-1	CAWSGSLSTEAFF
TRBV15	TRBJ2-3	CATSRVRRSTDTQYF
TRBV7-9	TRBJ2-1	CASTLPRLVYNEQFF
TRBV28	TRBJ2-5	CASSFSGQETQYF
TRBV4-2	TRBJ2-3	CASSRKTSGDTDTQYF
TRBV6-6	TRBJ1-2	CASSPASRRTGQSYGYTF
TRBV6-2/TRBV6-3	TRBJ1-6	CASSYPIKGQEFTTYNSPLHF
TRBV7-9	TRBJ2-2	CASSQQGGGELFF
TRBV19	TRBJ2-3	CASSGPGGSTDTQYF
TRBV6-4	TRBJ1-1	CASREQGNRRNTEAFF
TRBV12-3/TRBV12-4	TRBJ2-7	CASSTRVYEQYF